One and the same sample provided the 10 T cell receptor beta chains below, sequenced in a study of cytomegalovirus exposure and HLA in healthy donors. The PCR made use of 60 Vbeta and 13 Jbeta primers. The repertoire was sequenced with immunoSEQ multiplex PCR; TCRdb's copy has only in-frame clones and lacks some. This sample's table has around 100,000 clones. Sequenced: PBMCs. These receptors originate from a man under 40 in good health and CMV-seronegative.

CDR3 bases: TGTGCCAGCAGCTTAGACGGGGGTATCGGACCCCAGCATTTT. Encoded protein: CASSLDGGIGPQHF. This chain links TRBV11-3 with TRBJ1-5; a weak D match, TRBD1 (5 bases). V was trimmed by 0 bases and J by 10 bases, leaving 13 bases between them. This CDR3 spans 14 amino acids. From germline, CDR1 is SGHNT and CDR2 YENEEA.

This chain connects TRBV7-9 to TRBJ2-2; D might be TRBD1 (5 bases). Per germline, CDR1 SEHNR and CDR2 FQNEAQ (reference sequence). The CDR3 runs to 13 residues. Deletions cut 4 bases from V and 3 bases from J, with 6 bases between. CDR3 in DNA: TGTGCCAGCAGCTCCAGGGACACCGGGGAGCTGTTTTTT. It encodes CASSSRDTGELFF.

The CDR3 bases are TGTGCCAGCAGTCAGAGTGGTGCAGGGGGTTACATTCAGTACTTC. It specifies CASSQSGAGGYIQYF. The V and J genes are TRBV7-9 and TRBJ2-4, with 7 bases identical to TRBD1. The CDR3 is made up of 15 amino acids. CDR1 and CDR2 from the germline V gene are SEHNR and FQNEAQ (reference sequence). J was trimmed by 8 bases and V by 6 bases; bases with no gene match: 13.

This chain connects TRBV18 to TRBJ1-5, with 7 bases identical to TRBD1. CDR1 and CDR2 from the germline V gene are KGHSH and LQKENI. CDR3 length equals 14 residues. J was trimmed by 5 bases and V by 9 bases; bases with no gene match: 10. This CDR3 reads CASGTVHDYQPQHF. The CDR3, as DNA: TGTGCCAGTGGGACAGTCCACGATTATCAGCCCCAGCATTTT.

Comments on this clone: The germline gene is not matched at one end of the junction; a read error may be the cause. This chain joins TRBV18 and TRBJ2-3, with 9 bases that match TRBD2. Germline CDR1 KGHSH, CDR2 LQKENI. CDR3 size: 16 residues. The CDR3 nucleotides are TGTGCCAGCTCACCTTATGGCGGGGGGGCCACAAATACGCAGTATTTT. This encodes CASSPYGGGATNTQYF. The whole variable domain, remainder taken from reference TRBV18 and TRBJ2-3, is NAGVMQNPRHLVRRRGQEARLRCSPMKGHSHVYWYRQLPEEGLKFMVYLQKENIIDESGMPKERFSAEFPKEGPSILRIQQVVRGDSAAYFCASSPYGGGATNTQYFGPGTRLTVL.

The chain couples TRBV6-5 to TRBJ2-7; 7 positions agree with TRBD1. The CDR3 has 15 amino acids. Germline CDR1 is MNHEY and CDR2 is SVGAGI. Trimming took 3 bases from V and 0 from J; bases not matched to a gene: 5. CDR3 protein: CASSYSPGGSYEQYF. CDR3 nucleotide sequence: TGTGCCAGCAGTTATTCGCCAGGGGGCTCCTACGAGCAGTACTTC.

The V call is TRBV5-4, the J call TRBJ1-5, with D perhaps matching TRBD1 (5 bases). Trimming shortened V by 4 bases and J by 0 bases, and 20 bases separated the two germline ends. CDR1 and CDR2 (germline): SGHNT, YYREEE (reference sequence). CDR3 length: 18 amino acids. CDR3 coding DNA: TGTGCCAGCAGCCACGGGGGGGGAGCAGGTTATAGCAATCAGCCCCAGCATTTT. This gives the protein CASSHGGGAGYSNQPQHF.

CDR3 residues: CASTGTSGGYYNEQFF. CDR3 nucleotides: TGCGCCAGCACCGGGACTAGCGGGGGGTACTACAATGAGCAGTTCTTC. This chain links TRBV5-1 with TRBJ2-1; 15 bases are a match to TRBD2. Trimming removed 6 bases from V and 3 bases from J; junction bases left unmatched: 4. This CDR3 contains 16 residues. The germline CDR1 and CDR2 sequences are SGHRS and YFSETQ.

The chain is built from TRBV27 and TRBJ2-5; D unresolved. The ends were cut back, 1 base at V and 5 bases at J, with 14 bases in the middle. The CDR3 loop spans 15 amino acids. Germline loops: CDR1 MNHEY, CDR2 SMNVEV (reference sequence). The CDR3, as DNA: TGTGCCAGCAGTTTATGGGCAGGATACGTTGAGACCCAGTACTTC. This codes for CASSLWAGYVETQYF.

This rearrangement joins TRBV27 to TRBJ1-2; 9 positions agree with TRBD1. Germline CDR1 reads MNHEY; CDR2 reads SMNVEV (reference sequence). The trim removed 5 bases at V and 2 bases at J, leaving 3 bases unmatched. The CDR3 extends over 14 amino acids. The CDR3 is CASSPGQGNYGYTF. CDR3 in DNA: TGTGCCAGCAGTCCGGGACAGGGAAACTATGGCTACACCTTC.